This TCR beta chain was documented in a study of human T cells and chemical hapten exposure. This clonotype was recorded a few times. TCRdb itself ran the RACE reads through MiXCR, one entry per CDR3 protein. The sample holds more than 95,000 distinct CDR3 sequences; around 34% are singletons and the top ten take 2.5% to 3%. Stated time point: patch test 3, about 24 weeks after DPC sensitization. Treatment defined: therapeutic diphenylcyclopropenone sensitization with weekly scalp DPC. This CDR3 comprises 15 residues. The V and J ends lost 0 bases and 10 bases respectively, with 16 bases between them. Germline V lookup: CDR1 MNHEY, CDR2 SMNVEV (reference sequence).

This sequence originates from a man aged 35 to 55 with alopecia areata. Some clones in this sample may be carry-over from other donors' samples. V is TRBV27 and J is TRBJ1-5; possible D gene TRBD1, 6 bases. Sequences were derived from whole blood, sampled in connection with sensitization to the hapten diphenylcyclopropenone (DPC). CDR3 sequence reads: CASSLSARGIRPQHF. CDR3 DNA: TGTGCCAGCAGTTTATCGGCCAGGGGTATTAGACCCCAGCATTTT.